Listed below are T cell receptor beta chains from one sample, sequenced in a study of blood T cells in healthy people across ages. MiXCR, applied by TCRdb to the 5' RACE reads, yields one record per CDR3 protein. The repertoire includes around 690,000 distinct CDR3 sequences, around three fifths of them detected once, and 30% to 45% sits in the top ten. The sample consisted of blood. The receptor set was obtained from a man aged 60 to 75 in good health. CDR3s include the opening cysteine and the closing phenylalanine or tryptophan. D genes are given only for firm matches. Size is stated for part of the rows, as once, few or many counts, or as a class when the clone is expanded.

>TRBJ2-7|14|TRBV12-3/TRBV12-4|many|.
CASSPRTGPYEQYF
TGTGCCAGCAGTCCTCGGACGGGCCCCTACGAGCAGTACTTC
>TRBJ1-1|13|TRBV29-1|few|.
CSVDREPNTEAFF
TGCAGCGTTGATCGGGAGCCGAACACTGAAGCTTTCTTT
>TRBJ2-5|18|TRBV4-1|.|TRBD2
CASSQSPGTGLAQETQYF
TGCGCCAGCAGCCAATCGCCTGGTACGGGACTAGCCCAAGAGACCCAGTACTTC
>TRBJ2-1|22|TRBV6-2/TRBV6-3|.|TRBD2
CASSYSRSKREGSPSSYNEQFF
TGTGCCAGCAGTTACTCGAGATCTAAGCGGGAGGGGTCCCCTAGCTCCTACAATGAGCAGTTCTTC
>TRBJ1-5|17|TRBV6-5|once|TRBD1
CASSYRFGAGGVQPQHF
TGTGCCAGCAGTTACCGGTTCGGGGCAGGGGGCGTTCAGCCCCAGCATTTT
>TRBJ2-5|14|TRBV6-2/TRBV6-3|.|.
CASSYTTVQETQYF
TGTGCCAGCAGTTACACGACTGTGCAAGAGACCCAGTACTTC
>TRBJ2-1|12|TRBV7-6|.|TRBD2
CASSRGVNEQFF
TGTGCCAGCAGCCGGGGGGTCAATGAGCAGTTCTTC
>TRBJ1-1|13|TRBV27|.|.
CASRYTEDTEAFF
TGTGCCAGCAGATATACGGAGGACACTGAGGCTTTCTTT
>TRBJ2-3|14|TRBV29-1|.|TRBD2
CSSGGTSGTDTQYF
TGCAGCTCCGGTGGGACTAGCGGCACAGATACGCAGTATTTT
>TRBJ2-7|14|TRBV6-5|once|TRBD1
CAGKRTGASYEQYF
TGTGCCGGTAAGCGGACAGGGGCGTCCTACGAGCAGTACTTC
>TRBJ2-5|14|TRBV11-1|.|.
CASSLARSWETQYF
TGTGCCAGCAGCTTAGCGCGTTCCTGGGAGACCCAGTACTTC
>TRBJ2-5|15|TRBV5-1|.|TRBD1
CASSWGTGEQETQYF
TGCGCCAGCAGCTGGGGGACAGGGGAACAAGAGACCCAGTACTTC
>TRBJ1-6|17|TRBV18|.|.
CASSPSTAGRYNSPLHF
TGTGCCAGCTCACCATCGACAGCAGGGAGGTATAATTCACCCCTCCACTTT
>TRBJ2-7|17|TRBV20-1|.|.
CSARGTSSGTNSYEQYF
TGCAGTGCTAGAGGAACTAGCTCCGGTACCAACTCCTACGAGCAGTACTTC
>TRBJ1-1|14|TRBV6-1|once|.
CASSEAGRNTEAFF
TGTGCCAGCAGTGAGGCAGGGAGAAACACTGAAGCTTTCTTT
>TRBJ2-7|14|TRBV20-1|.|TRBD1
CSALKTGTRGEQYF
TGCAGTGCTTTAAAGACAGGGACCCGCGGCGAGCAGTACTTC
>TRBJ2-1|19|TRBV11-2|.|TRBD2
CASSSPSVGLAGGVNEQFF
TGTGCCAGCAGCTCACCCTCGGTCGGACTAGCGGGGGGGGTCAATGAGCAGTTCTTC
>TRBJ1-1|16|TRBV4-1|.|TRBD1
CASGRTGGAPDTEAFF
TGCGCCAGCGGCCGGACAGGGGGTGCCCCGGACACTGAAGCTTTCTTT
>TRBJ2-5|14|TRBV12-3/TRBV12-4|once|.
CASSLGALLETQYF
TGTGCCAGCAGTTTAGGTGCGCTCCTCGAGACCCAGTACTTC
>TRBJ2-4|13|TRBV3-1|.|.
CASSQTRRDIQYF
TGTGCCAGCAGCCAAACCCGAAGAGACATTCAGTACTTC
>TRBJ2-5|11|TRBV29-1|.|.
CSVGAAETQYF
TGCAGCGTTGGGGCAGCTGAGACCCAGTACTTC
>TRBJ2-5|14|TRBV20-1|.|.
CSATQGNQQETQYF
TGCAGTGCAACTCAGGGTAATCAGCAAGAGACCCAGTACTTC
>TRBJ2-5|15|TRBV20-1|.|TRBD2
CSAGLAGASQETQYF
TGCAGTGCGGGACTAGCGGGGGCCAGCCAAGAGACCCAGTACTTC
>TRBJ2-1|16|TRBV9|.|TRBD2
CASSFAGTSGYNEQFF
TGTGCCAGCAGCTTCGCCGGGACTAGCGGTTACAATGAGCAGTTCTTC
>TRBJ2-1|14|TRBV18|few|.
CASSRSYTDNEQFF
TGTGCCAGCTCACGGTCATACACCGACAATGAGCAGTTCTTC
>TRBJ2-1|16|TRBV10-3|.|.
CAISEPTRETPNEQFF
TGTGCCATCAGTGAGCCTACAAGGGAAACCCCCAATGAGCAGTTCTTC
>TRBJ1-1|15|TRBV29-1|.|.
CSVDPPPGPGTEAFF
TGCAGCGTTGATCCACCCCCGGGACCTGGGACTGAAGCTTTCTTT
>TRBJ2-3|14|TRBV2|few|TRBD2
CASSGGLNTDTQYF
TGTGCCAGCAGTGGGGGACTAAACACAGATACGCAGTATTTT
>TRBJ1-1|14|TRBV20-1|once|TRBD1
CSARDRGTGPEAFF
TGCAGTGCTAGAGATCGGGGGACAGGGCCTGAAGCTTTCTTT
>TRBJ2-1|13|TRBV12-3/TRBV12-4|.|TRBD1
CASTWDRVNEQFF
TGTGCCAGCACCTGGGACAGGGTGAATGAGCAGTTCTTC
>TRBJ2-5|14|TRBV12-3/TRBV12-4|.|TRBD2
CASIRGGSAETQYF
TGTGCCAGCATCCGGGGGGGCTCGGCAGAGACCCAGTACTTC
>TRBJ2-3|15|TRBV4-1|.|TRBD2
CASSQGRGFTDTQYF
TGCGCCAGCAGCCAAGGGCGGGGGTTCACAGATACGCAGTATTTT
>TRBJ2-1|15|TRBV3-1|.|.
CASSKAGAGSGMEFF
TGTGCCAGCAGCAAGGCCGGGGCGGGGTCGGGTATGGAGTTCTTC
>TRBJ2-7|16|TRBV5-1|few|TRBD2
CASSSEPGLVAYEQYF
TGCGCCAGCAGCTCCGAACCGGGACTAGTTGCCTACGAGCAGTACTTC
>TRBJ2-7|14|TRBV6-7|.|.
CASSPRRFAYEQYF
TGTGCCAGCAGCCCCCGTAGGTTCGCCTACGAGCAGTACTTC
>TRBJ2-2|14|TRBV7-2|.|.
CASSRAGVTGELFF
TGTGCCAGCAGCCGGGCAGGGGTCACCGGGGAGCTGTTTTTT
>TRBJ1-1|15|TRBV20-1|.|.
CSARDMMGENTEAFF
TGCAGTGCTAGAGATATGATGGGAGAAAACACTGAAGCTTTCTTT
>TRBJ2-2|14|TRBV6-5|.|.
CASSYTGNTGELFF
TGTGCCAGCAGTTACACGGGGAACACCGGGGAGCTGTTTTTT
>TRBJ1-4|12|TRBV6-5|.|.
CASSRTSEKLFF
TGTGCCAGCAGTCGAACGAGTGAAAAACTGTTTTTT
>TRBJ2-2|15|TRBV7-2|.|.
CASTLGGPNTGELFF
TGTGCCAGCACCCTGGGGGGCCCGAACACCGGGGAGCTGTTTTTT
>TRBJ2-3|15|TRBV20-1|.|TRBD2
CSARGLAAPTDTQYF
TGCAGTGCTAGGGGACTAGCGGCCCCCACAGATACGCAGTATTTT
>TRBJ2-5|16|TRBV4-1|.|TRBD1
CASSRRAGGNGETQYF
TGCGCCAGCAGCCGCCGGGCAGGGGGTAACGGAGAGACCCAGTACTTC
>TRBJ2-3|18|TRBV27|few|TRBD2
CASSTPRGAGRGTDTQYF
TGTGCCAGCAGTACCCCGAGGGGAGCGGGAAGGGGCACAGATACGCAGTATTTT
>TRBJ2-7|13|TRBV24-1|.|.
CATRRGGSYEQYF
TGTGCCACCAGACGGGGCGGATCCTACGAGCAGTACTTC
>TRBJ1-2|13|TRBV10-3|few|.
CAISYQGNYGYTF
TGTGCCATCAGTTACCAGGGAAACTATGGCTACACCTTC
>TRBJ2-5|15|TRBV12-3/TRBV12-4|few|TRBD2
CASRPAGGIRKTQYF
TGTGCCAGCAGACCGGCCGGGGGGATTAGGAAGACCCAGTACTTC
>TRBJ1-2|15|TRBV4-2|many|.
CASSQDRTTNYGYTF
TGTGCCAGCAGCCAAGATCGGACAACTAACTATGGCTACACCTTC
>TRBJ2-1|14|TRBV24-1|.|.
CATSDPGPHNEQFF
TGTGCCACCAGTGACCCAGGACCACACAATGAGCAGTTCTTC
>TRBJ2-7|13|TRBV7-9|few|.
CASSFAGSGEQYF
TGTGCCAGCAGCTTTGCGGGGTCGGGGGAGCAGTACTTC
>TRBJ2-4|14|TRBV16|.|.
CASSQGDMGDIQYF
TGTGCCAGCAGCCAAGGGGACATGGGAGACATTCAGTACTTC
>TRBJ2-7|15|TRBV6-1|.|TRBD1
CASTDSGTGAYEQYF
TGTGCCAGTACTGACTCCGGGACAGGCGCCTACGAGCAGTACTTC
>TRBJ2-7|15|TRBV19|.|TRBD2
CASSIGPSGIYEQYF
TGTGCCAGTAGTATAGGCCCTAGCGGAATCTACGAGCAGTACTTC
>TRBJ2-1|17|TRBV27|.|.
CASSLRRGGPSYNEQFF
TGTGCCAGCAGTTTACGGCGCGGGGGCCCCTCCTACAATGAGCAGTTTTTC
>TRBJ2-5|15|TRBV7-6|.|.
CASSLAPRGGETQYF
TGTGCCAGCAGCTTAGCTCCCCGGGGCGGAGAGACCCAGTACTTC
>TRBJ2-5|14|TRBV7-9|few|TRBD2
CASSLLAVQETQYF
TGTGCCAGCAGCTTACTAGCGGTCCAAGAGACCCAGTACTTC
>TRBJ1-3|14|TRBV3-1|.|.
CASSLRREGNTIYF
TGTGCCAGCAGCCTACGGAGGGAGGGGAACACCATATATTTT
>TRBJ2-1|15|TRBV5-4|few|.
CASSIDGSSYNEQFF
TGTGCCAGCAGCATAGACGGTAGCTCCTACAATGAGCAGTTCTTC
>TRBJ2-1|13|TRBV6-2/TRBV6-3|.|.
CASSRDWNNEQFF
TGTGCCAGCAGCAGGGACTGGAACAATGAGCAGTTCTTC